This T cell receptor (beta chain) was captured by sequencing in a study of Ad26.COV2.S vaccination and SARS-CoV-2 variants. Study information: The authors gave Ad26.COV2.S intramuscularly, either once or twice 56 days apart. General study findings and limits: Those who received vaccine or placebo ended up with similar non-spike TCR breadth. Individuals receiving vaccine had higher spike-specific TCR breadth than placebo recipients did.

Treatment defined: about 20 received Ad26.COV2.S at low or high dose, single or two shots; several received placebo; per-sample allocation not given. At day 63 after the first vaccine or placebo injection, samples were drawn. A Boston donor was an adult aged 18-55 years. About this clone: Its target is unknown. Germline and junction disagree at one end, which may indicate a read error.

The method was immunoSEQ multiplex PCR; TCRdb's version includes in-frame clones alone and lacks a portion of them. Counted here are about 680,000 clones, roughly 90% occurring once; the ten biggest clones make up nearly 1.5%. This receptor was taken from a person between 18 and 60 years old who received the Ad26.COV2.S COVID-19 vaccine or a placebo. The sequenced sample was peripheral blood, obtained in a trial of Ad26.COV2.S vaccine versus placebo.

The CDR3 coding sequence is TGCAGTGCTAGAGCCCGACTAGAAGCCATCTTC. Translated, it gives CSARARLEAIF. This chain uses TRBV20-1 with TRBJ2-1; D is possibly TRBD2 (6 bases). Germline lookup yields CDR1 DFQATT and CDR2 SNEGSKA (reference sequence). The CDR3 has 11 amino acids.